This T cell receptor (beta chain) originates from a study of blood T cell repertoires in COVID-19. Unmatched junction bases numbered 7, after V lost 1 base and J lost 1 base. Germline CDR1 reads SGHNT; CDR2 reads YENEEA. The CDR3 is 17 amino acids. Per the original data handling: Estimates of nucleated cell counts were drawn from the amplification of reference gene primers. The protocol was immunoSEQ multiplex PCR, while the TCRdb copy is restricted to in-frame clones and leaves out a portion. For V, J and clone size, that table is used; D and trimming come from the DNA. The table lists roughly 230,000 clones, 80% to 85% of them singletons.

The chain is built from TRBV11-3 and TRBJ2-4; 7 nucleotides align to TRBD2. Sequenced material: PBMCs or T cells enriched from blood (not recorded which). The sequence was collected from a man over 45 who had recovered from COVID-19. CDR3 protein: CASSLVGGFGAKNIQYF. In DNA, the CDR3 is TGTGCCAGCAGCTTAGTCGGGGGGTTTGGGGCCAAAAACATTCAGTACTTC.